This T cell receptor (beta chain) was identified during a study of control samples from healthy donors and cancer patients. This table comes from immunoSEQ multiplex PCR, and its TCRdb copy is limited to in-frame clones, with some not included. The table includes more than 100,000 clones, around 88% detected once. The clonotype originates from a man aged 35-49 years in good health. The source material was blood.

The CDR3 DNA reads as TGCGCCAGCAGCTCTGACTACGAGCAGTACTTC. Residues: CASSSDYEQYF. The chain joins TRBV5-1 to TRBJ2-7; D not resolved. With 3 bases removed from V and 3 bases from J, the gap between germline ends came to 4 bases. There are 11 residues in the CDR3. Germline V gives CDR1 SGHRS, CDR2 YFSETQ.